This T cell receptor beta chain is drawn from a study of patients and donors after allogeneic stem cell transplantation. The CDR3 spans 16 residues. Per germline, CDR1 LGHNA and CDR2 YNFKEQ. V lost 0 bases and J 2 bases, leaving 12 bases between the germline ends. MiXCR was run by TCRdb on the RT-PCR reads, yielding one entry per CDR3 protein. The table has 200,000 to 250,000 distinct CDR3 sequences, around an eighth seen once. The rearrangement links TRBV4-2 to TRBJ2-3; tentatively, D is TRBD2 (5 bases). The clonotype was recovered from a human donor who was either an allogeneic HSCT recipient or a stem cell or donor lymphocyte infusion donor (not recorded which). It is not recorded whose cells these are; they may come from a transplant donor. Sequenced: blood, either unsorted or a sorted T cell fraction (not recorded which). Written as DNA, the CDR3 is TGTGCCAGCAGCCAAGATGGCGGGCAGACCACAGATACGCAGTATTTT. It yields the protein CASSQDGGQTTDTQYF.